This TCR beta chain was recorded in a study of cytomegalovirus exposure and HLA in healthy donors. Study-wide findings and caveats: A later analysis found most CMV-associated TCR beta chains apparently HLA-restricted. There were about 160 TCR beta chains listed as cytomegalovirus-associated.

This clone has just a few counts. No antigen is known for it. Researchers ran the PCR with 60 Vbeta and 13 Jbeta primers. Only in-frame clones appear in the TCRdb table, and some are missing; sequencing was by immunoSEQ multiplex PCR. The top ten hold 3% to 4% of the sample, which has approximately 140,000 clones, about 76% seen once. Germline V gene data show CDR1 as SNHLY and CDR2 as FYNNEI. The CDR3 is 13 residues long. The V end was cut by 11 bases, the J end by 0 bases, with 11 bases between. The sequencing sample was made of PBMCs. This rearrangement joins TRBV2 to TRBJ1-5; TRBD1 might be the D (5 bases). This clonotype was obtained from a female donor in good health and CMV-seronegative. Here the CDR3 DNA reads TGTGCCGCCCGGGACTTTAGCAATCAGCCCCAGCATTTT. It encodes CAARDFSNQPQHF.